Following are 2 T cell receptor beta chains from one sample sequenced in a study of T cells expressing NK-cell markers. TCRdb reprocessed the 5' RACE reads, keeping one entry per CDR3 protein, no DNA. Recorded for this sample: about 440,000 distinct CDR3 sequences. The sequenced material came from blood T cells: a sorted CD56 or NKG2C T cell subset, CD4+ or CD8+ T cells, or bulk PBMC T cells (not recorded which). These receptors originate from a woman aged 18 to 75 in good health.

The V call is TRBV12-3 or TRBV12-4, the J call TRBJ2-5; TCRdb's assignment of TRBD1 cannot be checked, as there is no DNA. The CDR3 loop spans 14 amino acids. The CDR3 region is CASSLRDIQGTQYF.

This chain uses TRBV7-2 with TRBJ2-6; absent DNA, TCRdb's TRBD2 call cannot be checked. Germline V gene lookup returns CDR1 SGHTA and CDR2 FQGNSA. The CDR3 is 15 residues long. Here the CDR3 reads CASSSGRPGANVLTF.